This TCR beta chain derives from a study of shared clonotypes between healthy human individuals. Study summary: CD4 naive and memory got three plates each, CD8 naive two, CD8 memory one.

As regards this clone: Its antigen remains unidentified.

Clones were sequenced by immunoSEQ multiplex PCR, and TCRdb holds only the in-frame ones, with some missing. The sample lists 1.5 million to 2.5 million clones; over 85% were seen once. CD45RO-negative cells were positively selected for CCR7, leaving out terminally differentiated effector memory CD45RA+ cells. CDR3 length: 14 amino acids. V gave up 5 bases and J gave up 0 bases, with 11 bases separating them. Germline V lookup: CDR1 PRHDT, CDR2 FYEKMQ (reference sequence). Study results and caveats: Sampling covered blood only; tissue repertoires likely differ. Four donors shared approximately 5% of their naive CD4 clonotypes. Clonotypes which were not shared had lower generation probabilities than clonotypes that all four donors shared.

The chain is built from TRBV13 and TRBJ2-7; weak D call: TRBD1 (6 bases). Sample: naive CD8+ T cells sorted from blood. This TCR derives from a man aged 18 to 35 in good health. CDR3 sequence: CASSKTGTSYEQYF. The CDR3 DNA sequence: TGTGCCAGCAGCAAAACAGGGACCTCCTACGAGCAGTACTTC.